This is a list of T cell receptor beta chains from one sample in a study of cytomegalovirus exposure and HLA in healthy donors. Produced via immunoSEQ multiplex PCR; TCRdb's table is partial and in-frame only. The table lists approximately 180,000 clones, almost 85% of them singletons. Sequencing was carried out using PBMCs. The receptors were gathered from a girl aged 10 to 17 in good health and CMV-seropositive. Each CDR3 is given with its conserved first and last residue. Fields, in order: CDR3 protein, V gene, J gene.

CDR3: CASSPYRATNEKLFF
V: TRBV19
J: TRBJ1-4

CDR3: CASSQAYSGNTIYF
V: TRBV6-5
J: TRBJ1-3

CDR3: CASSLDRGQETQYF
V: TRBV5-1
J: TRBJ2-5

CDR3: CASSLDCSCRRNTEAFF
V: TRBV4-1
J: TRBJ1-1

CDR3: CASSFQYGYTF
V: TRBV11-2
J: TRBJ1-2

CDR3: CASSQEEQAISAYEQYF
V: TRBV4-1
J: TRBJ2-7

CDR3: CASSLEGAGTEAFF
V: TRBV13
J: TRBJ1-1

CDR3: CASSSDPGQGALSYEQYF
V: TRBV5-4
J: TRBJ2-7

CDR3: CASSEDRGSYGYTF
V: TRBV2
J: TRBJ1-2

CDR3: CASSFGGTYNEQFF
V: TRBV27
J: TRBJ2-1

CDR3: CASKRGTNTGELFF
V: TRBV18
J: TRBJ2-2

CDR3: CASSEQGPGEQYF
V: TRBV10-1
J: TRBJ2-7

CDR3: CASSLGSGVNYEKLFF
V: TRBV7-9
J: TRBJ1-4

CDR3: CASSLSIRGTDTQYF
V: TRBV27
J: TRBJ2-3

CDR3: CASSTDRSSGNTIYF
V: TRBV6-5
J: TRBJ1-3

CDR3: CASNDRKGEQFF
V: TRBV19
J: TRBJ2-1

CDR3: CASSLGGRAHNNSPLHF
V: TRBV5-6
J: TRBJ1-6

CDR3: CASRSRAGTGGHEQFF
V: TRBV7-8
J: TRBJ2-1

CDR3: CASSVGGGGAFEQFF
V: TRBV9
J: TRBJ2-1

CDR3: CAWSIKGFVNYGYTF
V: TRBV30
J: TRBJ1-2